This T cell receptor (beta chain) was found in a study of blood T cells in healthy people across ages. Study-level results: Roughly linearly, TCR beta diversity per million T cells fell as age increased.

As to this clonotype: Its target is not known. A much bigger clone sits one base away, suggesting this may be a read error.

V dropped 3 bases and J dropped 3 bases, with 15 bases sitting between them. The CDR3 totals 15 residues. Germline V gene sequence: CDR1 LGHNA, CDR2 YNFKEQ. Primers used in a second PCR of about 6 to 11 cycles were a sample-barcoded 5' primer and a J-beta primer mix. Unique molecular identifiers of 12 random nucleotides labeled each cDNA. Each CDR3 protein is one row after TCRdb ran MiXCR on the 5' RACE reads. Among hundreds of thousands of distinct CDR3 sequences listed, approximately 52% were seen once. This chain uses TRBV4-2 with TRBJ2-7, with D hard to call. Material: blood. The receptor's source is a woman older than 75 in good health. CDR3 sequence (DNA): TGTGCCAGCAGCCATTCTAGAGACCCGAACTACGAGCAGTACTTC. Translated, it gives CASSHSRDPNYEQYF.